This T cell receptor beta chain originates from a study of identical twins. Study-wide results and caveats: The study found excess low generation probability among twin-shared out-of-frame alpha sequences. With beta out-of-frame sequences, excess sharing by twins was weaker. For cord blood, abundant beta clonotypes had fewer insertions, unlike memory repertoires, which showed none.

As concerns this clonotype: The target antigen is unknown.

TCRdb itself ran the 5' RACE reads through MiXCR, one entry per CDR3 protein. The profile shows some 460,000 distinct CDR3 sequences, approximately 14% of them singletons. Looked up from germline, CDR1 is MNHEY and CDR2 is SVGEGT. Trimming stripped 6 bases from V and 4 bases from J, with 16 bases between. This CDR3 region has 16 residues. The same data also contributed to another study, on yellow fever vaccine responses in identical twins.

Sequenced sample: CD4+ T cells sorted from blood. The clonotype originates from a young woman in good health. This sequence joins TRBV6-2 or TRBV6-3 and TRBJ2-6; TRBD1 or TRBD2 may be the D gene (5 bases each). DNA of the CDR3: TGTGCCAGCAGAACTCTCGGGGCAGAAGGGGCCAACGTCCTGACTTTC. Encoded protein: CASRTLGAEGANVLTF.